Sequencing of this T cell receptor beta chain was carried out in a study of T-cell memory formation after mild COVID-19. TCRdb processed the 5' RACE reads anew with MiXCR; each CDR3 protein has one entry. The sample yields around 140,000 distinct CDR3 sequences, around 21% seen once. J lost 13 bases, V lost 8 bases, and 14 bases had no gene match. The CDR3 runs 14 residues. The germline gives CDR1 MNHNS, CDR2 SASEGT. What was sequenced was PBMCs or a T cell subset sorted from them (not recorded which). This TCR came from an adult woman who had mild COVID-19 (a few samples of this study predate the infection). Cell type and time point are not known. This rearrangement joins TRBV6-1 to TRBJ2-1; 10 bases are shared with TRBD2. CDR3 sequence (DNA): TGTGCCAGCCGACCTCGGCTAGCGGGGGAACCCCAGTTCTTC. Protein sequence: CASRPRLAGEPQFF.